The T cell receptor (beta chain) described here comes from a study of T cell repertoires in cytomegalovirus infection. V was shortened by 6 bases and J by 0 bases, with 12 bases between the two germline ends. The CDR3 covers 15 residues. Germline V gene lookup returns CDR1 SGHTA and CDR2 FQGNSA. This clonotype has a count of ten or more. From the reads, TCRdb called clonotypes with MiXCR, one entry per CDR3 protein. The table lists about 680,000 distinct CDR3 sequences, roughly a quarter of them singletons. The source material was CD8+ T cells from PBMCs. The V gene is TRBV7-2, the J gene TRBJ2-1; D gene ambiguous. This TCR was sampled from a human donor in good health (CMV status not recorded). Some clones in this sample may be carry-over from other donors' samples. The DNA for the CDR3 is TGTGCCAGCAGTCCCCCCCCGAGCTCCTACAATGAGCAGTTCTTC. This sequence encodes CASSPPPSSYNEQFF.